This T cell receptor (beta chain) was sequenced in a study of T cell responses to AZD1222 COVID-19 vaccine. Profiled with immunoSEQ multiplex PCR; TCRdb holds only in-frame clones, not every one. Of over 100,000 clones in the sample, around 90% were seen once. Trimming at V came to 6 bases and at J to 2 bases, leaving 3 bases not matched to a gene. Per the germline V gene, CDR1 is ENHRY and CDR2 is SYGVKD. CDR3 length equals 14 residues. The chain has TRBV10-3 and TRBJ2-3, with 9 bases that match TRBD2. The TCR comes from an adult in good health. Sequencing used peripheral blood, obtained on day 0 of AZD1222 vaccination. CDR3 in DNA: TGTGCCATCAGGCGGGAGGGGGACACAGATACGCAGTATTTT. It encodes CAIRREGDTDTQYF.